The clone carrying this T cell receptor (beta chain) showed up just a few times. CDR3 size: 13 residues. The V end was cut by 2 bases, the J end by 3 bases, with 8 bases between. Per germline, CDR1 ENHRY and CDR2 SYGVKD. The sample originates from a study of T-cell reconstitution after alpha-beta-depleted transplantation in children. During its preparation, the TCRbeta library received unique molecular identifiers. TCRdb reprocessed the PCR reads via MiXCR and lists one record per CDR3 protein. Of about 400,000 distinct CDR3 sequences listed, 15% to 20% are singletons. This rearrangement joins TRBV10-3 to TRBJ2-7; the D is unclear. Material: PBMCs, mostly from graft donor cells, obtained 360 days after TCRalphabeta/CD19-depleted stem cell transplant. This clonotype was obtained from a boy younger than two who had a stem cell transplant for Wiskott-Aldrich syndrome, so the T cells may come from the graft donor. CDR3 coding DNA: TGTGCCATCAGTGAGGTAGGGAACTACGAGCAGTACTTC. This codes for CAISEVGNYEQYF.